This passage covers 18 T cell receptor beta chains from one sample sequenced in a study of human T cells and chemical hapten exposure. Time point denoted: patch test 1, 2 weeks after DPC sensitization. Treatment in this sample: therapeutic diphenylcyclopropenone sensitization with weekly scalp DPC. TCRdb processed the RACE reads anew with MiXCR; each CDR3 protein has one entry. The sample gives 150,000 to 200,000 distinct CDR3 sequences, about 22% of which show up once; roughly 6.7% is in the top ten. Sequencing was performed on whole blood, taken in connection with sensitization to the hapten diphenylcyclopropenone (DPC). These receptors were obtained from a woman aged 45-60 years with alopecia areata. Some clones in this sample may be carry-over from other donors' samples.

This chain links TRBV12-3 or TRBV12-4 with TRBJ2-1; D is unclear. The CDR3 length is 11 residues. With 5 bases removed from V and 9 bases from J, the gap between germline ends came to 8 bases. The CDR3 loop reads CASSGESEQFF. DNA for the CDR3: TGTGCCAGCAGTGGGGAAAGTGAGCAGTTCTTC.

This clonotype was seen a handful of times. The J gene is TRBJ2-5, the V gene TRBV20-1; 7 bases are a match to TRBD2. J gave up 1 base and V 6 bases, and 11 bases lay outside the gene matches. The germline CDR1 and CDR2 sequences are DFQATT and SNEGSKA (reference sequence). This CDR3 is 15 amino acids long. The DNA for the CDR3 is TGCAGTGCGAGGGAGTCTAGCGGACTCCAAGAGACCCAGTACTTC. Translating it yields CSARESSGLQETQYF.

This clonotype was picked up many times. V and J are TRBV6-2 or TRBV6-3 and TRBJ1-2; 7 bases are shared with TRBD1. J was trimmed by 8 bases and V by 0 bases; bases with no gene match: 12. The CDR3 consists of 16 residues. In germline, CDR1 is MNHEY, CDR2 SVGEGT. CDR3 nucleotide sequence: TGTGCCAGCAGTTACTCATCCGGGACAGAACGTCCGGGCTACACCTTC. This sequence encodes CASSYSSGTERPGYTF.

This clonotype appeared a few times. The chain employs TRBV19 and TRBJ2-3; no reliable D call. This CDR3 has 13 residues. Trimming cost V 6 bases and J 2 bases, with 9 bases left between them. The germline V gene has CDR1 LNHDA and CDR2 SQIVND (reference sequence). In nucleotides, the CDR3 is TGTGCCAGTAGCGGTTCTCACACAGATACGCAGTATTTT. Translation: CASSGSHTDTQYF.

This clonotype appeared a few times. The CDR3 nucleotides are TGCAGTGCTCCGGGACAGGGGTTCTCTGGGGCCAACGTCCTGACTTTC. Protein: CSAPGQGFSGANVLTF. This chain links TRBV20-1 with TRBJ2-6; 10 bases align to TRBD1. This CDR3 is 16 amino acids long. J gave up 0 bases and V 5 bases, and 4 bases lay outside the gene matches. Germline CDR1 and CDR2: DFQATT and SNEGSKA (reference sequence).

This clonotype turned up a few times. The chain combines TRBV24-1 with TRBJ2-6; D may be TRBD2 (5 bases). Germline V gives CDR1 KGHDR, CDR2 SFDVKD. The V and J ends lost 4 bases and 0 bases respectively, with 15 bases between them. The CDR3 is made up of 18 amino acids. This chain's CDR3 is CATSDPLRANSGANVLTF. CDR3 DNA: TGTGCCACCAGTGACCCCCTGCGGGCAAACTCTGGGGCCAACGTCCTGACTTTC.

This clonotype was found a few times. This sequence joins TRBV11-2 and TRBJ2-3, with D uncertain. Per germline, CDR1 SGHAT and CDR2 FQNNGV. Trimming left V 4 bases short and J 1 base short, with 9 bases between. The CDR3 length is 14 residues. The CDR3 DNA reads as TGTGCCAGCAGCTCCCCTCAGGGCACAGATACGCAGTATTTT. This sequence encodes CASSSPQGTDTQYF.

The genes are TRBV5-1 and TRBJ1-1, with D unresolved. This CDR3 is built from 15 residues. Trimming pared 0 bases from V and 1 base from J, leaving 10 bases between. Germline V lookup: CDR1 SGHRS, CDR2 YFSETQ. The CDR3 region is CASSLDPGKNTEAFF. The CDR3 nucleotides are TGCGCCAGCAGCTTGGATCCGGGTAAGAACACTGAAGCTTTCTTT.

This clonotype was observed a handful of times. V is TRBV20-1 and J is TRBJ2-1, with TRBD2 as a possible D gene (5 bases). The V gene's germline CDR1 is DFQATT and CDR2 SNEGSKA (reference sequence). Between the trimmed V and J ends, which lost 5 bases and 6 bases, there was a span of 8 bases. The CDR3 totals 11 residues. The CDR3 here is CSARTFNEQFF. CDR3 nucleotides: TGCAGTGCTCGGACTTTCAATGAGCAGTTCTTC.

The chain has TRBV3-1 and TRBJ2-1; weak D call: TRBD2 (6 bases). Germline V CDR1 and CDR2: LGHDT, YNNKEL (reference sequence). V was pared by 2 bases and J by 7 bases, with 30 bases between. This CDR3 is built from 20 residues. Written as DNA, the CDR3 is TGTGCCAGCAGCCAAAGATGGGCAAGACAGCGGGTATTTCGTTTTAATGAGCAGTTCTTC. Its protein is CASSQRWARQRVFRFNEQFF.

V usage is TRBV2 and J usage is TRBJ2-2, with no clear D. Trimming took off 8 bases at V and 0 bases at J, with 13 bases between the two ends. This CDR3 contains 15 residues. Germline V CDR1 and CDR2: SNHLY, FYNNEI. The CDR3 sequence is CASRSRPPNTGELFF. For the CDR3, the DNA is TGTGCCAGCCGATCCAGGCCTCCGAACACCGGGGAGCTGTTTTTT.

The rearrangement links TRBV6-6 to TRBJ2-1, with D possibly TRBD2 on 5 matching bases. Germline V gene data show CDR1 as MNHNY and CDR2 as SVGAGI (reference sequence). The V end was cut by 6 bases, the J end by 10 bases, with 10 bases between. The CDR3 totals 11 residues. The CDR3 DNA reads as TGTGCCAGCAGCCCTAGACTAGAGCAGTTCTTC. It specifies CASSPRLEQFF.

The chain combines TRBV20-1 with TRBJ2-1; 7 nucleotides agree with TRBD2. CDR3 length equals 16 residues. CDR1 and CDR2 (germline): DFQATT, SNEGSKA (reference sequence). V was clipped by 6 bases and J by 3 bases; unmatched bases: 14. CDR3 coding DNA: TGCAGTGCGCGAACTCCTAGCGGAGTGGGCTACAATGAGCAGTTCTTC. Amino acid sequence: CSARTPSGVGYNEQFF.

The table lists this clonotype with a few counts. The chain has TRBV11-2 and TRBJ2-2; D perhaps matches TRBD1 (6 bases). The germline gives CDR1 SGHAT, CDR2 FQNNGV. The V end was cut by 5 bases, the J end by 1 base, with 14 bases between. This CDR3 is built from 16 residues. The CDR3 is CASSPRGNQNTGELFF. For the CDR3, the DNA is TGTGCCAGCAGCCCCAGGGGAAATCAGAACACCGGGGAGCTGTTTTTT.

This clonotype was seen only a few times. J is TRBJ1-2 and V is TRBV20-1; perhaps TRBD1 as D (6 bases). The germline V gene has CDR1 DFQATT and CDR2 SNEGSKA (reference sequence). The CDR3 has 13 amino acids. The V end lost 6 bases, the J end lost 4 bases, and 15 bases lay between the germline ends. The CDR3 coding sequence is TGCAGTGCCCTGACAGGCTTAAGCTATGGCTACACCTTC. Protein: CSALTGLSYGYTF.

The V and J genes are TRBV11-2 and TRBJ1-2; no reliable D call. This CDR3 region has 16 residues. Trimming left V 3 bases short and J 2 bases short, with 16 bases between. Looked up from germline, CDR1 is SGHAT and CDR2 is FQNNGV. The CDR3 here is CASSFSRSISNYGYTF. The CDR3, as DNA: TGTGCCAGCAGCTTTTCCCGGTCCATATCCAACTATGGCTACACCTTC. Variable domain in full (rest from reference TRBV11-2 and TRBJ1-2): EAGVAQSPRYKIIEKRQSVAFWCNPISGHATLYWYQQILGQGPKLLIQFQNNGVVDDSQLPKDRFSAERLKGVDSTLKIQPAKLEDSAVYLCASSFSRSISNYGYTFGSGTRLTVV.

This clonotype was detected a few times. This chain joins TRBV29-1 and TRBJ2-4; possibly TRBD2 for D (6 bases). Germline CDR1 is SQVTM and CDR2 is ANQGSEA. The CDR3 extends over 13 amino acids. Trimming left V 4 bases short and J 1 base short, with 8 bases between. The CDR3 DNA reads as TGCAGCGTTGGGGGGAGGGCCAAAAACATTCAGTACTTC. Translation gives CSVGGRAKNIQYF.

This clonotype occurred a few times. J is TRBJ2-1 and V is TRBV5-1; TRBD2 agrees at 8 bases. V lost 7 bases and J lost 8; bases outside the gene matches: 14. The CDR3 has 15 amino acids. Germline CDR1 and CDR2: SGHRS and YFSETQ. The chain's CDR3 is CASGPGREATDEQFF. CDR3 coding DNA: TGCGCCAGCGGACCCGGGCGGGAGGCTACTGATGAGCAGTTCTTC.